The next 18 T cell receptor beta chains were all read from a single sample in a study of blood T cell repertoires in COVID-19. TCRdb keeps only in-frame clones here, not all; method: immunoSEQ multiplex PCR. The table includes about 150,000 clones, around four fifths detected once. Sequences were obtained from PBMCs or T cells enriched from blood (not recorded which). Receptors originate from a woman in her 50s who had recovered from COVID-19.

The chain couples TRBV5-6 to TRBJ1-2; D unresolved. Germline V gene sequence: CDR1 SGHDT, CDR2 YYEEEE. Trimming removed 2 bases from V and 7 bases from J, with 12 bases in between. The CDR3 has 13 amino acids. CDR3 bases: TGTGCCAGCAGCTTAAGCCGTTCGAGTGGCTACACCTTC. Protein product: CASSLSRSSGYTF.

In DNA, the CDR3 is TGCGCCAGCAGCCAAGATCGGAGGGGGCGGGTGAACACTGAAGCTTTCTTT. Translated, it gives CASSQDRRGRVNTEAFF. This sequence joins TRBV4-3 and TRBJ1-1; 7 nucleotides match TRBD1. The length of the CDR3 is 17 residues. Looked up from germline, CDR1 is LGHNA and CDR2 is YSLEER. J gave up 0 bases and V 0 bases, and 7 bases lay outside the gene matches.

This sequence joins TRBV6-2 or TRBV6-3 and TRBJ1-1, with D perhaps TRBD1 (6 bases). The germline V gene encodes CDR1 MNHEY and CDR2 SVGEGT. This CDR3 is built from 14 residues. The V end lost 1 base, the J end lost 5 bases, and 11 bases lay between the germline ends. Written as DNA, the CDR3 is TGTGCCAGCAGTTACTTGGGGGCTCGAACTGAAGCTTTCTTT. It is translated as CASSYLGARTEAFF.

The gene calls are TRBV2 and TRBJ1-2; D remains unclear. V shed 1 base and J shed 0 bases, with 9 bases lying between them. The CDR3 covers 15 residues. Germline CDR1 and CDR2: SNHLY and FYNNEI. For the CDR3, the DNA is TGTGCCAGCAGTGAAGGGCCGGGGTCTAACTATGGCTACACCTTC. Translation gives CASSEGPGSNYGYTF.

Details on this clone: One end of the junction does not line up with germline, which may come from a read error. The V call is TRBV7-2, the J call TRBJ1-2, with D maybe TRBD1 (5 bases). This CDR3 contains 13 residues. CDR1 is SGHTA, CDR2 FQGNSA, per germline. This chain's CDR3 is CASSLGRPTDTSF. The DNA of the CDR3 is TGTGCCAGCAGCTTAGGGCGACCCACGGACACCTCCTTC.

This clone was counted once. The chain combines TRBV5-1 with TRBJ2-7, with D possibly TRBD2 on 5 matching bases. Trimming stripped 0 bases from V and 3 bases from J, with 13 bases between. The CDR3 runs to 15 residues. The germline V gene has CDR1 SGHRS and CDR2 YFSETQ. The CDR3 DNA reads TGCGCCAGCAGCTTGGAACCCCTAGCTATCTACGAGCAGTACTTC. Translating gives CASSLEPLAIYEQYF.

The chain recombines TRBV21-1 with TRBJ1-1; TRBD1 was called by the table and not checked on the DNA. TRBV21-1 is a pseudogene locus. This CDR3 contains 17 residues. For the CDR3, the DNA is TGTGCCAGCAGCAGCTGGTACGTACAGGGGGTTGACACTGAAGCTTTCTTT. It encodes CASSSWYVQGVDTEAFF.

The table lists this clone with a few counts. The V and J genes are TRBV27 and TRBJ2-2; 10 nucleotides align to TRBD2. The CDR3 loop spans 16 amino acids. In germline, CDR1 is MNHEY, CDR2 SMNVEV (reference sequence). Trimming removed 2 bases from V and 4 bases from J; junction bases left unmatched: 4. CDR3 protein: CASSLLAGAGTGELFF. For the CDR3, the DNA is TGTGCCAGCAGTTTACTAGCGGGAGCAGGCACCGGGGAGCTGTTTTTT.

The chain joins TRBV6-2 or TRBV6-3 to TRBJ2-3, with 8 bases matching TRBD2. J lost 2 bases, V lost 2 bases, and 21 bases had no gene match. CDR1 is MNHEY and CDR2 is SVGEGT in the germline V gene. The CDR3 is 21 residues long. The CDR3 reads CASSYPAAGSGESRPTDTQYF. The CDR3 DNA follows: TGTGCCAGCAGTTACCCCGCCGCAGGTAGCGGGGAGTCACGACCCACAGATACGCAGTATTTT.

The V gene is TRBV4-2, the J gene TRBJ2-1, with D maybe TRBD2 (5 bases). CDR3 length: 18 residues. Germline V CDR1 and CDR2: LGHNA, YNFKEQ. The ends were cut back, 0 bases at V and 6 bases at J, with 21 bases in the middle. The CDR3: CASSQDLRARGGGNEQFF. For the CDR3, the DNA is TGTGCCAGCAGCCAAGATTTGAGGGCTAGAGGTGGTGGCAATGAGCAGTTCTTC.

This rearrangement joins TRBV7-9 to TRBJ2-1; TRBD2 matches 10 bases. Germline values: CDR1 SEHNR, CDR2 FQNEAQ (reference sequence). The CDR3 length is 16 residues. V shed 2 bases and J 7 bases; nucleotides not matched to a gene: 8. The CDR3 coding sequence is TGTGCCAGCAGCTTAACGATGGGACTAGCGTGGAATGAGCAGTTCTTC. It specifies CASSLTMGLAWNEQFF.

The chain has TRBV6-2 or TRBV6-3 and TRBJ2-2; possibly TRBD1 for D (6 bases). With 2 bases removed from V and 1 base from J, the gap between germline ends came to 11 bases. This CDR3 is built from 16 residues. Germline V lookup: CDR1 MNHEY, CDR2 SVGEGT. The CDR3 here is CASSYAGALNTGELFF. The CDR3 DNA reads as TGTGCCAGCAGTTACGCAGGGGCCTTGAACACCGGGGAGCTGTTTTTT.

Only one count was recorded for this clone. V gene TRBV28 combines with J gene TRBJ1-2, with TRBD1 matching 7 bases. The V segment lost 6 bases and the J segment 4 bases; nucleotides outside the gene matches: 5. The CDR3 is 13 amino acids. Germline-derived CDR1 and CDR2 are MDHEN and SYDVKM. CDR3 in amino acids: CASSSDRVYGYTF. The DNA for the CDR3 is TGTGCCAGCAGCAGCGACAGGGTCTATGGCTACACCTTC.

The chain joins TRBV6-5 to TRBJ1-2; D is unresolved. Germline CDR1 MNHEY, CDR2 SVGAGI. CDR3 length equals 12 residues. V lost 6 bases and J lost 5, with 10 bases in between. CDR3 in amino acids: CASRGTFYGYTF. The CDR3 region has the DNA TGTGCCAGCAGGGGCACCTTTTATGGCTACACCTTC.

The chain links TRBV11-3 to TRBJ2-7, with D possibly matching TRBD2 (6 bases). The CDR3 runs to 15 residues. Trimming shortened V by 4 bases and J by 6 bases, and 19 bases separated the two germline ends. CDR1 is SGHNT, CDR2 YENEEA, per germline. CDR3 DNA sequence: TGTGCCAGCAGCTCCAGTGGGGGGTATTGGGGCGAGCAGTACTTC. Its translation: CASSSSGGYWGEQYF.

The chain carries TRBV7-8 and TRBJ1-5; D remains unclear. The CDR3 covers 13 residues. V was clipped by 7 bases and J by 5 bases, with 12 bases between them. Per germline, CDR1 SGHVS and CDR2 FQNEAQ. This chain's CDR3 is CASKSPPDQPQHF. CDR3 bases: TGTGCCAGCAAGTCCCCCCCAGATCAGCCCCAGCATTTT. Drawing the rest from reference TRBV7-8 and TRBJ1-5, the complete variable domain is GAGVSQSPRYKVAKRGQDVALRCDPISGHVSLFWYQQALGQGPEFLTYFQNEAQLDKSGLPSDRFFAERPEGSVSTLKIQRTQQEDSAVYLCASKSPPDQPQHFGDGTRLSIL.

This clone appeared a few times. The chain combines TRBV29-1 with TRBJ1-4; D not certain. The CDR3 contains 13 residues. Germline V gene lookup returns CDR1 SQVTM and CDR2 ANQGSEA. Trimming left V 4 bases short and J 8 bases short, with 14 bases between. CDR3 nucleotides: TGCAGCGTTGTGGGCAGGCTGGGCGAAAAACTGTTTTTT. The encoded protein is CSVVGRLGEKLFF.

In this sample, this clone turned up a few times. V and J are TRBV19 and TRBJ2-7, with a weak D call TRBD2 (6 bases). Germline V gene sequence: CDR1 LNHDA, CDR2 SQIVND (reference sequence). V lost 4 bases, J lost 4 bases, and 11 bases lay in between. The CDR3 contains 13 residues. DNA for the CDR3: TGTGCCAGTAGTACGGCGGGAAGGTACGAGCAGTACTTC. Its protein is CASSTAGRYEQYF.